This T cell receptor beta chain is from a study of T cell repertoires in cytomegalovirus infection. TCRdb itself ran the reads through MiXCR, one entry per CDR3 protein. The repertoire has 100,000 to 150,000 distinct CDR3 sequences, roughly a quarter of them found once; the top ten carry 30% to 40%. CDR1 is SGHTA, CDR2 FQGNSA, per germline. Trimming removed 5 bases from V and 9 bases from J, with 17 bases in between. This CDR3 has 14 residues. There are many counts of this clonotype. No antigen is known for it. Sequences were obtained from PBMCs, sequenced either directly or after in vitro stimulation (not recorded which). The rearrangement links TRBV7-2 to TRBJ2-1; weak D call: TRBD1 (6 bases). The clonotype comes from a human donor in good health (CMV status not recorded). Some clones in this sample may be carry-over from other donors' samples. The CDR3 spells CASSPHMGATEQFF. The CDR3 coding sequence is TGTGCCAGCAGCCCACATATGGGGGCTACTGAGCAGTTCTTC. The full variable domain, its missing parts supplied by reference TRBV7-2 and TRBJ2-1, is GAGVSQSPSNKVTEKGKDVELRCDPISGHTALYWYRQSLGQGLEFLIYFQGNSAPDKSGLPSDRFSAERTGGSVSTLTIQRTQQEDSAVYLCASSPHMGATEQFFGPGTRLTVL.